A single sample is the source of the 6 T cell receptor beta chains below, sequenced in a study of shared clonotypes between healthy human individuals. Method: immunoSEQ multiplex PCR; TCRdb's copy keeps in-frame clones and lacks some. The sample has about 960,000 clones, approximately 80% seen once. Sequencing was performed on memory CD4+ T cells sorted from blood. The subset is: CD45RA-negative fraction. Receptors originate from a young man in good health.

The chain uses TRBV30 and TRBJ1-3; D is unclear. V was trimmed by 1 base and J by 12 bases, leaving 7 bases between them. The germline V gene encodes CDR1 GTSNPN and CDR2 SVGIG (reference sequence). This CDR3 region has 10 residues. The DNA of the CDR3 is TGTGCCTGGAGTGCGGGGAACATATATTTT. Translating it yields CAWSAGNIYF.

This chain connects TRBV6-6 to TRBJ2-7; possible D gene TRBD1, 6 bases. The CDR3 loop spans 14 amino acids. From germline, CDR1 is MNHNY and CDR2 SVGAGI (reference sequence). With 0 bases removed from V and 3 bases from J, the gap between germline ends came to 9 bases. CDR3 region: CASSYSGAVYEQYF. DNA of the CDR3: TGTGCCAGCAGTTACTCGGGGGCGGTCTACGAGCAGTACTTC.

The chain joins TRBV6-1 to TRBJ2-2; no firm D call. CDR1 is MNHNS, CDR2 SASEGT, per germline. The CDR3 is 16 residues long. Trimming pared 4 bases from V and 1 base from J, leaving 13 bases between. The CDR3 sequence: CASSVTDTLNTGELFF. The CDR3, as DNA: TGTGCCAGCAGTGTAACGGATACTTTGAACACCGGGGAGCTGTTTTTT.

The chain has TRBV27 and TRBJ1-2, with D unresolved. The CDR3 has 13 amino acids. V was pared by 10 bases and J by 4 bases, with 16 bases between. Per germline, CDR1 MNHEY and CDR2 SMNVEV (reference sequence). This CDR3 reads CATRASRTYGYTF. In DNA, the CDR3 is TGTGCCACCCGGGCGTCCAGGACCTATGGCTACACCTTC.

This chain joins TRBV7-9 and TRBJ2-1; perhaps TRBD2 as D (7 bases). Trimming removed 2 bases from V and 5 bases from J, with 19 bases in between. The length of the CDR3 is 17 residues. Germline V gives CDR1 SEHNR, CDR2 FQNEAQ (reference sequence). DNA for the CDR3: TGTGCCAGCAGCTTACGGGCAAGCGGGACATCCCACAATGAGCAGTTCTTC. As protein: CASSLRASGTSHNEQFF.

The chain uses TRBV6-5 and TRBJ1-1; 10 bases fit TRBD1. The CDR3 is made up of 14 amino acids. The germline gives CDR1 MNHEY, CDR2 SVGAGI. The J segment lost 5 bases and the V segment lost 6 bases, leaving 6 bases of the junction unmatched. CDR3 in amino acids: CASRTGQGWTEAFF. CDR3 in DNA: TGTGCCAGCAGGACGGGACAGGGGTGGACTGAAGCTTTCTTT.